This T cell receptor (beta chain) was identified during a study of OX40 agonist ivuxolimab in advanced cancers. Study details: Three patients showed partial responses: one hepatocellular carcinoma and two cutaneous melanoma cases.

The germline V gene encodes CDR1 KGHSH and CDR2 LQKENI. The CDR3 is 14 residues long. Trimming took off 2 bases at V and 5 bases at J, with 12 bases between the two ends. The table came from immunoSEQ multiplex PCR; TCRdb's copy has only in-frame clones and leaves some out. The sample lists around 60,000 clones, around 90% occurring once. Study conclusions and caveats: Clonal expansion by week 6 occurred in CD4+ and CD8+ blood T cells (at 0.1 to 3.0 mg/kg). On average, a greater number of expanded clones characterised CD8+ T cells relative to CD4+.

In the case of this clone: The antigen remains undetermined.

The V call is TRBV18, the J call TRBJ2-5, with D possibly TRBD1 on 5 matching bases. The input for sequencing was CD4+ or CD8+ T cells sorted from blood, taken in a trial of the OX40 agonist ivuxolimab. This receptor was identified in an adult with an advanced solid tumor such as melanoma, head and neck, liver or kidney cancer. CDR3 residues: CASSPFRTRETQYF. DNA of the CDR3: TGTGCCAGCTCACCATTCCGGACAAGGGAGACCCAGTACTTC.